Here is one T cell receptor beta chain with its context. V shed 5 bases and J shed 1 base, with 14 bases lying between them. This CDR3 is built from 15 residues. Looked up from germline, CDR1 is SEHNR and CDR2 is FQNEAQ (reference sequence). This entry comes from a study of blood T cell repertoires in COVID-19. Study-wide background: Some COVID-19 samples were acute and others convalescent; all came from the United States, Italy and Spain.

Sequenced by immunoSEQ multiplex PCR; TCRdb stores in-frame clones only, minus some. Of 200,000 to 300,000 clones listed, 75% to 90% are singletons. The V and J genes are TRBV7-9 and TRBJ1-2; TRBD1 might be the D (5 bases). The material sequenced was peripheral blood. The source is a man aged 25 to 40 with active or convalescent COVID-19. DNA of the CDR3: TGTGCCAGCAGCACCCCGACAGAGTTTAACTATGGCTACACCTTC. This sequence encodes CASSTPTEFNYGYTF.